Below are 27 T cell receptor beta chains sequenced from a single sample in a study of cytomegalovirus exposure and HLA in healthy donors. With 60 Vbeta and 13 Jbeta primers, the PCR was carried out. Produced via immunoSEQ multiplex PCR; TCRdb's table is partial and in-frame only. The sample includes over 150,000 clones, around four fifths seen only once; the top ten take 1.4% to 1.5%. The specimen sequenced was PBMCs. The receptors shown here come from a woman aged 25 to 45 in good health and CMV-seropositive.

The chain is built from TRBV7-2 and TRBJ2-2, with 11 bases fitting TRBD2. Germline V gene lookup returns CDR1 SGHTA and CDR2 FQGNSA. The V gene end was trimmed by 4 bases and the J gene end by 3 bases; junction bases not matched to a gene: 1. The CDR3 has 15 amino acids. The CDR3 is CASSWGLADTGELFF. The CDR3, as DNA: TGTGCCAGCAGCTGGGGACTAGCGGACACCGGGGAGCTGTTTTTT.

The chain combines TRBV7-9 with TRBJ1-1; 8 bases are shared with TRBD1. V was clipped by 5 bases and J by 3 bases; unmatched bases: 8. The CDR3 consists of 15 residues. Germline V CDR1 and CDR2: SEHNR, FQNEAQ (reference sequence). The CDR3 sequence: CASSLRQGFDTEAFF. CDR3 in DNA: TGTGCCAGCAGCCTCCGACAGGGGTTTGACACTGAAGCTTTCTTT.

This chain connects TRBV14 to TRBJ1-1, with 8 positions matching TRBD1. J lost 1 base, V lost 6 bases, and 1 base had no gene match. Germline CDR1 SGHDN, CDR2 FVKESK. The CDR3 has 13 residues. CDR3 protein: CASRGQGNTEAFF. The CDR3 region has the DNA TGTGCCAGCAGAGGACAGGGGAACACTGAAGCTTTCTTT.

The chain joins TRBV2 to TRBJ2-3, with TRBD2 matching 13 bases. The CDR3 runs to 16 residues. CDR1 and CDR2 from the germline V gene are SNHLY and FYNNEI. V lost 7 bases, J lost 4 bases, and 8 bases stayed unmatched. The CDR3 DNA reads TGTGCCAGCACTAGGGGACTAGCGGGATATGCAGATACGCAGTATTTT. Protein product: CASTRGLAGYADTQYF.

A single count supports this clone. J is TRBJ2-7 and V is TRBV11-3; 7 nucleotides agree with TRBD1. The CDR3 has 14 residues. The trim removed 5 bases at V and 5 bases at J, leaving 9 bases unmatched. The germline V gene encodes CDR1 SGHNT and CDR2 YENEEA. CDR3 loop: CASSHGQAEDEQYF. The CDR3 DNA follows: TGTGCCAGCAGCCACGGACAGGCCGAAGACGAGCAGTACTTC. Based on the CDR3 plus reference TRBV11-3 and TRBJ2-7, the full variable domain is EAGVVQSPRYKIIEKKQPVAFWCNPISGHNTLYWYLQNLGQGPELLIRYENEEAVDDSQLPKDRFSAERLKGVDSTLKIQPAELGDSAVYLCASSHGQAEDEQYFGPGTRLTVT.

The chain recombines TRBV30 with TRBJ2-1; D gene unclear. This CDR3 comprises 12 residues. Per germline, CDR1 GTSNPN and CDR2 SVGIG (reference sequence). V dropped 3 bases and J dropped 1 base, with 4 bases sitting between them. The chain's CDR3 is CAWSQSYNEQFF. The CDR3 bases are TGTGCCTGGAGCCAGTCCTACAATGAGCAGTTCTTC.

This clone was detected only a few times. The same CDR3 is also encoded by other DNA sequences in this sample. CDR3 protein: CASSPGTGDYGYTF. The CDR3 coding sequence is TGCGCCAGCAGCCCCGGGACAGGGGACTATGGCTACACCTTC. V and J are TRBV5-1 and TRBJ1-2; TRBD1 matches 10 bases. With 4 bases clipped from V and 3 bases from J, the junction kept 3 bases outside the gene matches. The CDR3 runs to 14 residues. Germline values: CDR1 SGHRS, CDR2 YFSETQ.

V is TRBV19 and J is TRBJ1-5, with D uncertain. CDR1 is LNHDA and CDR2 is SQIVND in the germline V gene (reference sequence). This CDR3 is built from 13 residues. Between the trimmed V and J ends, which lost 7 bases and 2 bases, there was a span of 9 bases. This CDR3 is CASTPGGNQPQHF. In DNA, the CDR3 is TGTGCCAGTACCCCCGGGGGCAATCAGCCCCAGCATTTT.

The chain recombines TRBV4-2 with TRBJ2-1; D is undetermined. The CDR3 extends over 11 amino acids. V shed 2 bases and J shed 7 bases, with 3 bases lying between them. Germline V CDR1 and CDR2: LGHNA, YNFKEQ. The CDR3 loop is CASSQPNEQFF. The CDR3 nucleotides are TGTGCCAGCAGCCAACCTAATGAGCAGTTCTTC.

This chain uses TRBV10-3 with TRBJ2-5; 8 positions agree with TRBD1. Per the germline V gene, CDR1 is ENHRY and CDR2 is SYGVKD. This CDR3 comprises 14 residues. Germline trimming cut 6 bases from V and 0 bases from J; bases unmatched to any gene: 3. CDR3 sequence reads: CAIRRGQDQETQYF. CDR3 coding DNA: TGTGCCATCAGGAGGGGACAGGACCAAGAGACCCAGTACTTC.

The chain uses TRBV11-2 and TRBJ2-5; D unresolved. This CDR3 spans 12 amino acids. Trimming cost V 4 bases and J 4 bases, with 7 bases left between them. Germline V gene sequence: CDR1 SGHAT, CDR2 FQNNGV. CDR3 protein: CASSSLRETQYF. Here the CDR3 DNA reads TGTGCCAGCAGCTCCCTTAGAGAGACCCAGTACTTC.

This chain uses TRBV12-5 with TRBJ2-5; 9 nucleotides line up with TRBD2. V lost 0 bases, J lost 4 bases, and 9 bases stayed unmatched. The CDR3 consists of 17 residues. Germline CDR1 is LGHNT and CDR2 is FRNRAP. The CDR3 region is CASGLVLTSGTLETQYF. The CDR3 DNA sequence: TGTGCTAGTGGTTTGGTACTGACTAGCGGAACCCTAGAGACCCAGTACTTC.

This CDR3 is CACTGGGGYTF. The CDR3 DNA follows: TGTGCCTGTACAGGGGGAGGGGGCTACACCTTC. V is TRBV30 and J is TRBJ1-2; 8 bases are shared with TRBD1. This CDR3 spans 11 amino acids. Unmatched junction bases numbered 5, after V lost 6 bases and J lost 8 bases. Germline V gives CDR1 GTSNPN, CDR2 SVGIG (reference sequence). The full variable domain, with the rest looked up from reference TRBV30 and TRBJ1-2, is SQTIHQWPATLVQPVGSPLSLECTVEGTSNPNLYWYRQAAGRGLQLLFYSVGIGQISSEVPQNLSASRPQDRQFILSSKKLLLSDSGFYLCACTGGGGYTFGSGTRLTVV.

This CDR3 is CASSRTGTYGYTF. DNA of the CDR3: TGTGCCAGCAGCCGGACAGGGACCTATGGCTACACCTTC. J is TRBJ1-2 and V is TRBV6-5; 8 nucleotides match TRBD1. The CDR3 is made up of 13 amino acids. The junction had 4 bases not matched to a gene; V was cut back by 6 bases and J by 4 bases. Per the germline V gene, CDR1 is MNHEY and CDR2 is SVGAGI.

This clone is a singleton in its sample. The rearrangement joins TRBV28 to TRBJ1-2, with unresolved D. From germline, CDR1 is MDHEN and CDR2 SYDVKM. Trimming stripped 5 bases from V and 10 bases from J, with 17 bases between. The CDR3 has 13 amino acids. The CDR3 nucleotides read TGTGCCAGCAGTCTAGGAGGTGGGGAGATCTACACCTTC. Translated: CASSLGGGEIYTF.

This rearrangement joins TRBV5-1 to TRBJ2-1; 10 bases align to TRBD2. This CDR3 is 18 amino acids long. Germline CDR1 reads SGHRS; CDR2 reads YFSETQ. Trimming at V came to 4 bases and at J to 0 bases, leaving 10 bases not matched to a gene. The DNA for the CDR3 is TGCGCCAGCAGCGCAAGGGGGTCTAGCGGGAGCTCCTACAATGAGCAGTTCTTC. Translating gives CASSARGSSGSSYNEQFF.

The CDR3 is CASSTRDTNTDTQYF. DNA for the CDR3: TGTGCCAGCAGTACCCGGGACACGAACACAGATACGCAGTATTTT. The rearrangement links TRBV28 to TRBJ2-3, with TRBD1 as a possible D gene (6 bases). Germline V CDR1 and CDR2: MDHEN, SYDVKM. Trimming pared 5 bases from V and 2 bases from J, leaving 14 bases between. The CDR3 totals 15 residues.

This clone was seen a handful of times. The J gene is TRBJ1-5, the V gene TRBV6-1, with 12 bases that match TRBD1. The CDR3 has 15 amino acids. CDR1 is MNHNS, CDR2 SASEGT, per germline. J gave up 6 bases and V 7 bases, and 7 bases lay outside the gene matches. CDR3 protein: CASIFSGQGAQPQHF. The CDR3, as DNA: TGTGCCAGCATTTTTTCGGGACAGGGGGCTCAGCCCCAGCATTTT.

This chain links TRBV4-1 with TRBJ2-7; D is uncertain. In germline, CDR1 is MGHRA, CDR2 YSYEKL. CDR3 length: 15 amino acids. V was cut by 1 base and J by 13 bases, with 23 bases left in between. The CDR3 nucleotides are TGCGCCAGCAGCCAAGGGTTTGATGCAGCGACTCTAATATACTTC. Encoded protein: CASSQGFDAATLIYF.

The chain recombines TRBV5-1 with TRBJ2-2; D is perhaps TRBD2 (7 bases). The germline V and J ends were trimmed by 4 bases and 4 bases, with 17 bases remaining between them. In germline, CDR1 is SGHRS, CDR2 YFSETQ. The CDR3 spans 16 residues. The DNA for the CDR3 is TGCGCCAGCAGCCAATCAACGGGGGGCCCCACCGGGGAGCTGTTTTTT. Encoded protein: CASSQSTGGPTGELFF.

The V call is TRBV5-8, the J call TRBJ2-3, with 8 bases lining up with TRBD2. CDR1 SGHTS and CDR2 YDEGEE come from the germline V gene. The CDR3 contains 17 residues. The J segment lost 2 bases and the V segment lost 0 bases, leaving 8 bases of the junction unmatched. The CDR3 region is CASSLARTSTFTDTQYF. The CDR3 nucleotides are TGTGCCAGCAGCTTGGCCCGGACTAGCACCTTCACAGATACGCAGTATTTT.

The CDR3 sequence is CASSLDRVGYTF. For the CDR3, the DNA is TGTGCCAGCAGCCTCGACAGGGTTGGCTACACCTTC. The J gene is TRBJ1-2, the V gene TRBV5-6; 7 positions match TRBD1. There are 12 residues in the CDR3. Germline CDR1 is SGHDT and CDR2 is YYEEEE. After removal of 4 bases from V and 7 bases from J, the junction contained 4 bases not matched to a gene.

This clone was picked up a small number of times. Here the CDR3 DNA reads TGTGCCAGCAGTCGATTCAATACGGATCAGCCCCAGCATTTT. Translating gives CASSRFNTDQPQHF. The chain combines TRBV6-5 with TRBJ1-5; D uncertain. CDR1 is MNHEY and CDR2 is SVGAGI in the germline V gene. V was cut by 5 bases and J by 5 bases, with 13 bases left in between. The CDR3 is 14 residues long.

The rearrangement joins TRBV7-2 to TRBJ2-3; TRBD2 is a possible D gene (5 bases). From germline, CDR1 is SGHTA and CDR2 FQGNSA. Trimming took 6 bases from V and 6 from J, leaving 10 bases between them. The CDR3 has 12 amino acids. The chain's CDR3 is CASSKRYDTQYF. The CDR3 DNA reads as TGTGCCAGCAGTAAGCGGTATGATACGCAGTATTTT.

This clone came up a few times. Other DNA sequences from this sample encode an identical CDR3 as well. The V call is TRBV30, the J call TRBJ1-1; no definite D call. The CDR3 extends over 12 amino acids. V gave up 1 base and J gave up 2 bases, with 5 bases separating them. Germline lookup yields CDR1 GTSNPN and CDR2 SVGIG (reference sequence). DNA for the CDR3: TGTGCCTGGAGTGCATTTAACACTGAAGCTTTCTTT. Translated: CAWSAFNTEAFF. The whole variable domain, filled in from reference TRBV30 and TRBJ1-1, reads SQTIHQWPATLVQPVGSPLSLECTVEGTSNPNLYWYRQAAGRGLQLLFYSVGIGQISSEVPQNLSASRPQDRQFILSSKKLLLSDSGFYLCAWSAFNTEAFFGQGTRLTVV.

The rearrangement joins TRBV9 to TRBJ1-1; D may be TRBD1 (6 bases). The V end was cut by 0 bases, the J end by 3 bases, with 9 bases between. The CDR3 runs 14 residues. Germline V gene sequence: CDR1 SGDLS, CDR2 YYNGEE. In nucleotides, the CDR3 is TGTGCCAGCAGCGTAGGGCCAGGGGACACTGAAGCTTTCTTT. Translated: CASSVGPGDTEAFF.

The chain is built from TRBV29-1 and TRBJ2-3, with 10 bases matching TRBD2. V trimming: 5 bases; J trimming: 6 bases; junction bases outside the gene matches: 11. The CDR3 spans 15 residues. CDR1 is SQVTM and CDR2 is ANQGSEA in the germline V gene. CDR3 sequence reads: CSVNLAGAAGDTQYF. The DNA of the CDR3 is TGCAGCGTTAATCTAGCGGGGGCGGCAGGGGATACGCAGTATTTT.